The rows below give T cell receptor beta chains drawn from one sample of a study of T cells in Graves' hyperthyroidism and ophthalmopathy. One entry per CDR3 protein, called by TCRdb with MiXCR from the multiplex PCR reads. The sample lists hundreds of thousands of distinct CDR3 sequences, roughly an eighth occurring once. The specimen sequenced was blood. These receptors were taken from a young woman with Graves' hyperthyroidism. Both conserved end residues are part of each CDR3. The D gene is left open where the match is weak. Clone sizes are given selectively: once, few, many, or a class where the clone is expanded.

j_call: TRBJ2-2
d_call: TRBD1
clone_size: -
v_call: TRBV19
cdr3_aa: CASSPRDRGPNTGELFF
cdr3_nt: TGTGCCAGTAGCCCCCGGGACAGGGGGCCGAACACCGGGGAGCTGTTTTTT

j_call: TRBJ2-2
d_call: TRBD1
clone_size: -
v_call: TRBV7-6
cdr3_aa: CASRRTGAPNTGELFF
cdr3_nt: TGTGCCAGCAGAAGAACAGGGGCCCCGAACACCGGGGAGCTGTTTTTT

j_call: TRBJ2-7
d_call: TRBD2
clone_size: many
v_call: TRBV20-1
cdr3_aa: CSARASSGRGIGDEQYF
cdr3_nt: TGCAGTGCTAGAGCCTCTAGCGGGAGGGGAATCGGAGACGAGCAGTACTTC

j_call: TRBJ1-5
d_call: TRBD1
clone_size: -
v_call: TRBV20-1
cdr3_aa: CSAQGGRSNQPQHF
cdr3_nt: TGCAGTGCTCAGGGGGGACGCAGCAATCAGCCCCAGCATTTT

j_call: TRBJ1-5
d_call: -
clone_size: few
v_call: TRBV6-1
cdr3_aa: CASSEVKNGNQPQHF
cdr3_nt: TGTGCCAGCAGTGAAGTTAAGAATGGGAATCAGCCCCAGCATTTT

j_call: TRBJ2-1
d_call: -
clone_size: many
v_call: TRBV5-6
cdr3_aa: CASSLAPGAVYNEQFF
cdr3_nt: TGTGCCAGCAGCTTGGCCCCGGGAGCGGTGTACAATGAGCAGTTCTTC

j_call: TRBJ2-1
d_call: TRBD2
clone_size: many
v_call: TRBV18
cdr3_aa: CASSPGGSYGEQFF
cdr3_nt: TGTGCCAGCTCACCAGGCGGGAGTTATGGTGAGCAGTTCTTC

j_call: TRBJ2-2
d_call: TRBD2
clone_size: -
v_call: TRBV20-1
cdr3_aa: CSVTSGSTGELFF
cdr3_nt: TGCAGTGTGACTAGCGGGAGCACCGGGGAGCTGTTTTTT

j_call: TRBJ1-3
d_call: -
clone_size: many
v_call: TRBV2
cdr3_aa: CASSERRGSSGNTIYF
cdr3_nt: TGTGCCAGCAGTGAACGGAGGGGAAGCTCTGGAAACACCATATATTTT

j_call: TRBJ2-2
d_call: TRBD2
clone_size: few
v_call: TRBV4-2
cdr3_aa: CASSSGTSFGGELFF
cdr3_nt: TGTGCCAGCAGCTCCGGGACTAGTTTTGGCGGGGAGCTGTTTTTT

j_call: TRBJ2-5
d_call: -
clone_size: many
v_call: TRBV24-1
cdr3_aa: CATSAGTPGEAQYF
cdr3_nt: TGTGCCACCAGCGCAGGGACTCCCGGTGAGGCCCAGTACTTC

j_call: TRBJ2-1
d_call: TRBD2
clone_size: few
v_call: TRBV29-1
cdr3_aa: CSVGLMSSGKALFF
cdr3_nt: TGCAGCGTTGGTCTAATGTCTAGCGGGAAGGCCTTGTTCTTC

j_call: TRBJ1-1
d_call: -
clone_size: many
v_call: TRBV28
cdr3_aa: CASRHTGFTEAFF
cdr3_nt: TGTGCCAGCAGGCACACGGGGTTTACTGAAGCTTTCTTT

j_call: TRBJ2-7
d_call: -
clone_size: many
v_call: TRBV30
cdr3_aa: CAWSETGGYEQYF
cdr3_nt: TGTGCCTGGAGTGAAACAGGTGGCTACGAGCAGTACTTC

j_call: TRBJ2-7
d_call: TRBD2
clone_size: many
v_call: TRBV27
cdr3_aa: CASSRGLAGATYEQCF
cdr3_nt: TGTGCCAGCAGTAGAGGACTAGCGGGAGCAACCTACGAGCAGTGCTTC

j_call: TRBJ2-1
d_call: TRBD2
clone_size: -
v_call: TRBV6-1
cdr3_aa: CASEASGDEQFF
cdr3_nt: TGTGCCAGCGAGGCTAGCGGGGATGAGCAGTTCTTC

j_call: TRBJ2-3
d_call: -
clone_size: many
v_call: TRBV24-1
cdr3_aa: CATSDFGQGFTDTQYF
cdr3_nt: TGTGCCACCAGTGATTTCGGGCAGGGATTCACAGATACGCAGTATTTT

j_call: TRBJ1-2
d_call: -
clone_size: many
v_call: TRBV3-1
cdr3_aa: CASSQEGWGKSGYTF
cdr3_nt: TGTGCCAGCAGCCAAGAGGGATGGGGCAAATCCGGCTACACCTTC

j_call: TRBJ1-6
d_call: TRBD1
clone_size: many
v_call: TRBV12-3/TRBV12-4
cdr3_aa: CASSFGQDYNSPLHF
cdr3_nt: TGTGCCAGCAGTTTCGGACAGGACTATAATTCACCCCTCCACTTT

j_call: TRBJ1-3
d_call: -
clone_size: many
v_call: TRBV9
cdr3_aa: CASSVGISGNTIYF
cdr3_nt: TGTGCCAGCAGCGTAGGCATATCCGGAAACACCATATATTTT

j_call: TRBJ2-7
d_call: -
clone_size: many
v_call: TRBV2
cdr3_aa: CASNRASYEQYF
cdr3_nt: TGTGCCAGCAACCGGGCGTCCTACGAGCAGTACTTC

j_call: TRBJ2-7
d_call: -
clone_size: once
v_call: TRBV2
cdr3_aa: CASLNGNEQYF
cdr3_nt: TGTGCCAGCCTGAACGGGAACGAGCAGTACTTC

j_call: TRBJ1-1
d_call: -
clone_size: many
v_call: TRBV19
cdr3_aa: CASSDSLLVLAFF
cdr3_nt: TGTGCCAGTAGTGACAGTCTGCTGGTCCTGGCTTTCTTT

j_call: TRBJ2-3
d_call: -
clone_size: few
v_call: TRBV4-3
cdr3_aa: CASSQGRGSTDTQYF
cdr3_nt: TGCGCCAGCAGCCAAGGCCGAGGGAGCACAGATACGCAGTATTTT

j_call: TRBJ2-3
d_call: -
clone_size: many
v_call: TRBV5-1
cdr3_aa: CASSLQRGTDTQYF
cdr3_nt: TGCGCCAGCAGCTTGCAGAGAGGCACAGATACGCAGTATTTT

j_call: TRBJ2-5
d_call: TRBD2
clone_size: many
v_call: TRBV2
cdr3_aa: CASSTRLAEQETQYF
cdr3_nt: TGTGCCAGCAGTACGCGACTAGCCGAGCAAGAGACCCAGTACTTC

j_call: TRBJ1-4
d_call: -
clone_size: many
v_call: TRBV7-2
cdr3_aa: CASSSGDGQKLFF
cdr3_nt: TGTGCCAGCAGCTCGGGGGACGGGCAAAAACTGTTTTTT

j_call: TRBJ2-1
d_call: -
clone_size: many
v_call: TRBV28
cdr3_aa: CASSSGGFTYEQFF
cdr3_nt: TGTGCCAGCAGCTCAGGAGGTTTCACCTATGAGCAGTTCTTC

j_call: TRBJ2-1
d_call: TRBD2
clone_size: many
v_call: TRBV28
cdr3_aa: CASSPQGGSPNEQFF
cdr3_nt: TGTGCCAGCAGTCCTCAGGGCGGGAGCCCCAATGAGCAGTTCTTC

j_call: TRBJ2-5
d_call: TRBD1
clone_size: -
v_call: TRBV27
cdr3_aa: CASSWDPGTGFKTQYF
cdr3_nt: TGTGCCAGCAGTTGGGACCCCGGGACAGGGTTTAAGACCCAGTACTTC

j_call: TRBJ2-7
d_call: TRBD1
clone_size: many
v_call: TRBV6-1
cdr3_aa: CASIAGTGTYEQYF
cdr3_nt: TGTGCCAGCATAGCCGGGACAGGTACCTACGAGCAGTACTTC

j_call: TRBJ1-2
d_call: -
clone_size: -
v_call: TRBV2
cdr3_aa: CASSVDPGRNTF
cdr3_nt: TGTGCCAGCAGCGTTGACCCGGGGAGGAACACCTTC

j_call: TRBJ1-5
d_call: TRBD1
clone_size: -
v_call: TRBV19
cdr3_aa: CASNSDRAGGPQHF
cdr3_nt: TGTGCCAGTAACTCGGACAGGGCAGGAGGGCCCCAGCATTTT

j_call: TRBJ2-7
d_call: TRBD1
clone_size: many
v_call: TRBV20-1
cdr3_aa: CSAFTTGGKSSYEQYF
cdr3_nt: TGCAGTGCTTTTACGACAGGGGGCAAAAGTTCCTACGAGCAGTACTTC

j_call: TRBJ2-1
d_call: TRBD1
clone_size: many
v_call: TRBV7-6
cdr3_aa: CASSAGTVQFF
cdr3_nt: TGTGCCAGCAGCGCCGGGACAGTTCAGTTCTTC

j_call: TRBJ1-2
d_call: -
clone_size: few
v_call: TRBV15
cdr3_aa: CATSRDPQGSSTNYGYTF
cdr3_nt: TGTGCCACCAGCAGAGACCCCCAGGGTTCTTCAACTAACTATGGCTACACCTTC

j_call: TRBJ2-4
d_call: -
clone_size: -
v_call: TRBV28
cdr3_aa: CASSSGPTLAKNIQYF
cdr3_nt: TGTGCCAGCAGTTCCGGACCCACTTTAGCCAAAAACATTCAGTACTTC

j_call: TRBJ1-1
d_call: -
clone_size: many
v_call: TRBV11-2
cdr3_aa: CASSSLGGNTEAFF
cdr3_nt: TGTGCCAGCAGCTCCCTCGGTGGAAACACTGAAGCTTTCTTT

j_call: TRBJ1-4
d_call: -
clone_size: many
v_call: TRBV7-2
cdr3_aa: CASSLGRTGKLFF
cdr3_nt: TGTGCCAGCAGCTTAGGAAGGACGGGAAAACTGTTTTTT

j_call: TRBJ1-1
d_call: -
clone_size: few
v_call: TRBV3-1
cdr3_aa: CASSQRDTEAFF
cdr3_nt: TGTGCCAGCAGCCAGCGGGACACTGAAGCTTTCTTT

j_call: TRBJ1-3
d_call: -
clone_size: few
v_call: TRBV3-1
cdr3_aa: CASSLTLGPGNTIYF
cdr3_nt: TGTGCCAGCAGCCTGACGCTGGGCCCTGGAAACACCATATATTTT

j_call: TRBJ1-5
d_call: -
clone_size: many
v_call: TRBV5-6
cdr3_aa: CASSLWGVGQQPQHF
cdr3_nt: TGTGCCAGCAGCTTGTGGGGCGTAGGACAGCAGCCCCAGCATTTT

j_call: TRBJ2-1
d_call: -
clone_size: many
v_call: TRBV2
cdr3_aa: CASSFDWSSYNEQFF
cdr3_nt: TGTGCCAGCAGTTTCGACTGGAGCTCCTACAATGAGCAGTTCTTC

j_call: TRBJ2-7
d_call: -
clone_size: many
v_call: TRBV27
cdr3_aa: CASSLSMKGVTYEQYF
cdr3_nt: TGTGCCAGCAGTTTATCAATGAAGGGGGTTACCTACGAGCAGTACTTC

j_call: TRBJ2-1
d_call: TRBD2
clone_size: many
v_call: TRBV14
cdr3_aa: CASSKRSGVYEQFF
cdr3_nt: TGTGCCAGCAGCAAGAGGAGCGGGGTTTATGAGCAGTTCTTC

j_call: TRBJ1-2
d_call: TRBD1
clone_size: many
v_call: TRBV10-3
cdr3_aa: CAISALTGEWYGYTF
cdr3_nt: TGTGCCATCAGTGCCTTGACAGGGGAGTGGTATGGCTACACCTTC

j_call: TRBJ1-2
d_call: -
clone_size: -
v_call: TRBV9
cdr3_aa: CASSVALDRTSYGYTF
cdr3_nt: TGTGCCAGCAGCGTAGCTCTTGACCGGACCTCTTATGGCTACACCTTC

j_call: TRBJ1-2
d_call: TRBD1
clone_size: -
v_call: TRBV7-9
cdr3_aa: CASSEQLTGGGYTF
cdr3_nt: TGTGCCAGCAGCGAGCAACTGACAGGGGGAGGCTACACCTTC

j_call: TRBJ1-2
d_call: -
clone_size: -
v_call: TRBV27
cdr3_aa: CASSFLSGTRGYTF
cdr3_nt: TGTGCCAGCAGTTTTCTGTCAGGCACTAGAGGCTACACCTTC

j_call: TRBJ2-5
d_call: -
clone_size: many
v_call: TRBV6-1
cdr3_aa: CASSVSRSAETQYF
cdr3_nt: TGTGCCAGCAGTGTGAGCCGTTCAGCGGAGACCCAGTACTTC

j_call: TRBJ1-5
d_call: -
clone_size: many
v_call: TRBV6-1
cdr3_aa: CASAEMDPQHF
cdr3_nt: TGTGCCAGCGCAGAGATGGATCCCCAGCATTTT

j_call: TRBJ1-2
d_call: -
clone_size: many
v_call: TRBV29-1
cdr3_aa: CSVGGQNYGYTF
cdr3_nt: TGCAGCGTGGGGGGGCAGAACTATGGCTACACCTTC

j_call: TRBJ2-2
d_call: -
clone_size: many
v_call: TRBV7-2
cdr3_aa: CASSLALLGGELFF
cdr3_nt: TGTGCCAGCAGCTTAGCACTCCTCGGCGGGGAGCTGTTTTTT

j_call: TRBJ2-7
d_call: TRBD2
clone_size: many
v_call: TRBV28
cdr3_aa: CASSLPVSGSSYEQYF
cdr3_nt: TGTGCCAGCAGTCTACCGGTCAGCGGGAGCTCCTACGAGCAGTACTTC

j_call: TRBJ2-2
d_call: -
clone_size: many
v_call: TRBV5-5
cdr3_aa: CASSTGQNTGELFF
cdr3_nt: TGTGCCAGCAGCACGGGACAGAACACCGGGGAGCTGTTTTTT